The 21 T cell receptor beta chains below all came from one sample that was sequenced in a study of blood T cells in healthy people across ages (dated by TCRdb to about 2015). Libraries were made using 5' RACE. The sequencer listed for this sample is Illumina HiSeq 2500. A second PCR of about 7 to 12 cycles was run with a J-beta primer mix and a sample-barcoded 5' primer. Using fastp at Q25 and MiXCR, TCRdb reprocessed the public reads and kept productive beta chains. All rows with the same CDR3 protein become a single entry with the most common DNA and genes. The sample contains fewer than 900,000 distinct CDR3 sequences, more than 40% of them found a single time. The top ten clonotypes cover around a fifth of the sample. Material: blood. These receptors were taken from a woman aged 55-75 years in good health.

A remark on this clonotype: One base separates it from a far larger clone, so it is likely a read error. The gene calls are TRBV2 and TRBJ2-7; D remains unclear. CDR3 length: 11 amino acids. CDR1 SNHLY and CDR2 FYNNEI come from the germline V gene. DNA for the CDR3: TGTGCCGGCAGTGTCTCCTACGAGCAGTACTTC. It encodes CAGSVSYEQYF.

This chain joins TRBV4-3 and TRBJ2-3; possible D gene TRBD1, 5 bases. Germline V gene data show CDR1 as LGHNA and CDR2 as YSLEER. The CDR3 extends over 16 amino acids. V was pared by 0 bases and J by 4 bases, with 14 bases between. The DNA for the CDR3 is TGCGCCAGCAGCCAAGAAAGACGGCAGGGTGCAGATACGCAGTATTTT. Translation: CASSQERRQGADTQYF.

The rearrangement links TRBV7-8 to TRBJ1-5; 9 bases are a match to TRBD1. V lost 5 bases and J lost 9; bases outside the gene matches: 14. The CDR3 loop spans 16 amino acids. In germline, CDR1 is SGHVS, CDR2 FQNEAQ. This CDR3 is CASSPYEGDRDGPQHF. CDR3 in DNA: TGTGCCAGCAGCCCCTACGAGGGGGACAGGGACGGGCCCCAGCATTTT.

The chain employs TRBV7-7 and TRBJ2-2; 7 nucleotides align to TRBD1. The CDR3 is made up of 15 amino acids. Germline V CDR1 and CDR2: SSHAT, FNYEAQ (reference sequence). After removal of 2 bases from V and 2 bases from J, the junction contained 2 bases not matched to a gene. The CDR3 sequence: CASSLNRGNTGELFF. CDR3 bases: TGTGCCAGCAGCTTAAACAGGGGAAACACCGGGGAGCTGTTTTTT.

The rearrangement links TRBV14 to TRBJ2-5, with 8 bases that match TRBD1. The CDR3 consists of 16 residues. The germline V gene encodes CDR1 SGHDN and CDR2 FVKESK. The V segment lost 1 base and the J segment 11 bases; nucleotides outside the gene matches: 15. CDR3 coding DNA: TGTGCCAGCAGCCAAGCCCCCGGGACAGGTTACAATGAGCAGTACTTC. Translated, it gives CASSQAPGTGYNEQYF. The variable domain in full, with the rest retrieved from reference TRBV14 and TRBJ2-5, is EAGVTQFPSHSVIEKGQTVTLRCDPISGHDNLYWYRRVMGKEIKFLLHFVKESKQDESGMPNNRFLAERTGGTYSTLKVQPAELEDSGVYFCASSQAPGTGYNEQYFGPGTRLLVL.

V gene TRBV3-1 combines with J gene TRBJ1-4; possibly TRBD1 for D (5 bases). The CDR3 is 14 residues long. The ends were cut back, 4 bases at V and 7 bases at J, with 13 bases in the middle. The germline gives CDR1 LGHDT, CDR2 YNNKEL (reference sequence). The CDR3 protein is CASSPGHPSEKLFF. DNA of the CDR3: TGTGCCAGCAGCCCCGGACACCCTTCTGAAAAACTGTTTTTT.

This clonotype was recorded at least ten times. The J gene is TRBJ2-5, the V gene TRBV7-2, with TRBD2 as a possible D gene (5 bases). Germline V lookup: CDR1 SGHTA, CDR2 FQGNSA. The ends were cut back, 7 bases at V and 4 bases at J, with 22 bases in the middle. This CDR3 spans 16 amino acids. The CDR3 DNA is TGTGCCAGCACGAGGAGTGGCGGTACAGAGGGAGAGACCCAGTACTTC. Its protein is CASTRSGGTEGETQYF.

V usage is TRBV7-9 and J usage is TRBJ2-5, with D possibly TRBD1 on 6 matching bases. With the DNA end fitting TRBJ2-1 better, the J assignment may be wrong. The V gene's germline CDR1 is SEHNR and CDR2 FQNEAQ (reference sequence). There are 15 residues in the CDR3. In nucleotides, the CDR3 is TGTGCCAGCAGCCCTCCGGGACATACCCAAGAGACCCAGTTCTTC. This gives the protein CASSPPGHTQETQFF.

The chain couples TRBV4-2 to TRBJ2-6, with D maybe TRBD2 (6 bases). The V end lost 5 bases, the J end lost 4 bases, and 18 bases lay between the germline ends. CDR3 length: 17 residues. Germline assignment: CDR1 LGHNA and CDR2 YNFKEQ. The CDR3: CASSLVEGVLGANVLTF. The CDR3 DNA reads as TGTGCCAGCAGCTTAGTGGAGGGAGTACTGGGGGCCAACGTCCTGACTTTC.

The genes are TRBV29-1 and TRBJ1-2; TRBD1 might be the D (5 bases). Trimming left V 3 bases short and J 0 bases short, with 5 bases between. The germline gives CDR1 SQVTM, CDR2 ANQGSEA. CDR3 size: 12 residues. The CDR3 coding sequence is TGCAGCGTTGACAGGGCTAACTATGGCTACACCTTC. As protein: CSVDRANYGYTF. Drawing the rest from reference TRBV29-1 and TRBJ1-2, the complete variable domain is SAVISQKPSRDICQRGTSLTIQCQVDSQVTMMFWYRQQPGQSLTLIATANQGSEATYESGFVIDKFPISRPNLTFSTLTVSNMSPEDSSIYLCSVDRANYGYTFGSGTRLTVV.

This clonotype was picked up a small number of times. The chain has TRBV29-1 and TRBJ2-3; 7 bases are a match to TRBD1. V was clipped by 6 bases and J by 4 bases; unmatched bases: 10. The CDR3 consists of 14 residues. CDR1 and CDR2 (germline): SQVTM, ANQGSEA. The CDR3 bases are TGCAGCGTAGGGGCGAGGGGGCTAGCAGATACGCAGTATTTT. Its translation: CSVGARGLADTQYF.

Only one count was recorded for this clonotype. The V call is TRBV7-2, the J call TRBJ2-1; D is tentatively TRBD1 or TRBD2 (5 bases each). Looked up from germline, CDR1 is SGHTA and CDR2 is FQGNSA. The CDR3 extends over 13 amino acids. V shed 3 bases and J shed 9 bases, with 12 bases lying between them. The DNA of the CDR3 is TGTGCCAGCAGCTTCCTCACGGGGACTGAGCAGTTCTTC. It yields the protein CASSFLTGTEQFF. The full variable domain, in which reference TRBV7-2 and TRBJ2-1 provide the parts outside the CDR3, is GAGVSQSPSNKVTEKGKDVELRCDPISGHTALYWYRQSLGQGLEFLIYFQGNSAPDKSGLPSDRFSAERTGGSVSTLTIQRTQQEDSAVYLCASSFLTGTEQFFGPGTRLTVL.

In the case of this clonotype: Given a much more abundant clone one base away, this may be a read error. A read error is likely, as this CDR3 ends without the conserved phenylalanine or tryptophan. V gene TRBV7-3 combines with J gene TRBJ2-1; perhaps TRBD1 as D (6 bases). This CDR3 spans 14 amino acids. Germline CDR1 is SGHTA and CDR2 is FQGTGA. The germline V and J ends were trimmed by 1 base and 7 bases, with 11 bases remaining between them. The CDR3 is CASSLMAGENEQFI. The CDR3 DNA follows: TGTGCCAGCAGCTTAATGGCAGGGGAGAATGAGCAGTTCATC.

V gene TRBV20-1 combines with J gene TRBJ1-2; D uncertain. This CDR3 is built from 13 residues. Trimming cost V 4 bases and J 4 bases, with 13 bases left between them. CDR1 DFQATT and CDR2 SNEGSKA come from the germline V gene (reference sequence). CDR3 DNA: TGCAGTGCTAATCCCGCCGGAAGCTATGGCTACACCTTC. Its translation: CSANPAGSYGYTF.

This clonotype was counted between two and nine times. The CDR3, as DNA: TGCAGTGCAGACACCGGGACAGGGAATGACGAGCAGTACTTC. It translates to CSADTGTGNDEQYF. The chain joins TRBV20-1 to TRBJ2-7; 9 nucleotides line up with TRBD1. J lost 5 bases, V lost 6 bases, and 11 bases had no gene match. The germline V gene encodes CDR1 DFQATT and CDR2 SNEGSKA (reference sequence). The CDR3 runs 14 residues.

The chain carries TRBV28 and TRBJ2-4, with no clear D. With the DNA end fitting TRBJ2-5 better, the J assignment may be wrong. This CDR3 spans 14 amino acids. Germline V gene data show CDR1 as MDHEN and CDR2 as SYDVKM. In nucleotides, the CDR3 is TGTGCCAGCAGTTCTACGTGGGCAGAAGAGACCCAGTACTTC. This sequence encodes CASSSTWAEETQYF.

This clonotype came up a few times. This sequence joins TRBV15 and TRBJ2-7; D may match TRBD1 or TRBD2 (6 bases each). Trimming left V 0 bases short and J 7 bases short, with 19 bases between. The length of the CDR3 is 16 residues. Germline CDR1 reads LNHNV; CDR2 reads YYDKDF (reference sequence). The CDR3 loop reads CATSRDRTGANNEQYF. Written as DNA, the CDR3 is TGTGCCACCAGCAGAGATAGAACGGGGGCCAACAATGAGCAGTACTTC.

V usage is TRBV27 and J usage is TRBJ1-5; TRBD1 is a possible D gene (6 bases). This CDR3 comprises 13 residues. The germline V gene has CDR1 MNHEY and CDR2 SMNVEV (reference sequence). Trimming stripped 5 bases from V and 6 bases from J, with 11 bases between. The CDR3 protein is CASSTQGGQPQHF. DNA for the CDR3: TGTGCCAGCAGTACACAGGGTGGTCAGCCCCAGCATTTT.

The chain is built from TRBV7-3 and TRBJ2-3; D is possibly TRBD2 (7 bases). Germline V CDR1 and CDR2: SGHTA, FQGTGA. The length of the CDR3 is 14 residues. Trimming shortened V by 5 bases and J by 5 bases, and 14 bases separated the two germline ends. This CDR3 reads CASSPWGGGDTQYF. The CDR3 DNA follows: TGTGCCAGCAGCCCATGGGGGGGCGGAGATACGCAGTATTTT.

Only a few counts were recorded for this clonotype. The rearrangement joins TRBV24-1 to TRBJ2-1; 10 bases align to TRBD1. Trimming at V came to 9 bases and at J to 3 bases, leaving 10 bases not matched to a gene. CDR1 is KGHDR, CDR2 SFDVKD, per germline. The CDR3 contains 16 residues. The CDR3 DNA reads as TGTGCCACCGGTTTTGGTGGGACAGGGGTCTACAATGAGCAGTTCTTC. This encodes CATGFGGTGVYNEQFF.

The chain uses TRBV5-4 and TRBJ2-7; D is possibly TRBD1 or TRBD2 (6 bases each). The V and J ends lost 1 base and 10 bases respectively, with 18 bases between them. The CDR3 covers 14 residues. Germline CDR1 SGHNT, CDR2 YYREEE (reference sequence). CDR3 DNA sequence: TGTGCCAGCAGCTTGCGTAGCGGTTCAGGGGCCCAGTACTTC. This codes for CASSLRSGSGAQYF.